Listed below are T cell receptor beta chains from one sample, sequenced in a study of cytomegalovirus exposure and HLA in healthy donors. Produced via immunoSEQ multiplex PCR; TCRdb's table is partial and in-frame only. Counted here are about 160,000 clones, approximately 80% occurring once; the ten biggest clones make up 2% to 2.5%. Sequenced sample: PBMCs. The receptor source for this set is a male donor in good health and CMV-seronegative. Both conserved end residues are part of each CDR3. A D gene is named only where the DNA matches it firmly. Size is omitted from some rows. Given values are once, few, many or a class for expanded clones.

size,length,V,J,D,CDR3,DNA
once,15,TRBV2,TRBJ2-2,TRBD1,CASNPRTGGTGELFF,TGTGCCAGCAACCCCCGGACAGGCGGAACCGGGGAGCTGTTTTTT
.,16,TRBV5-1,TRBJ2-7,TRBD1,CASSGTPGQGLDEQYF,TGCGCCAGCAGCGGAACACCGGGACAGGGGCTAGACGAGCAGTACTTC
few,13,TRBV19,TRBJ1-1,.,CASSEQGRTEAFF,TGTGCCAGTAGTGAGCAGGGGCGCACTGAAGCTTTCTTT
.,14,TRBV7-2,TRBJ1-2,TRBD1,CASSPQGQGYGYTF,TGTGCCAGCAGCCCCCAGGGACAGGGCTATGGCTACACCTTC
many,15,TRBV15,TRBJ1-5,TRBD1,CATSRAGTGNQPQHF,TGTGCCACCAGCAGAGCCGGGACAGGCAATCAGCCCCAGCATTTT
.,14,TRBV27,TRBJ2-5,TRBD2,CASRSSGRGETQYF,TGTGCCAGCAGATCCAGCGGGAGAGGTGAGACCCAGTACTTC
.,16,TRBV6-1,TRBJ1-5,.,CASSEARHDSNQPQHF,TGTGCCAGCAGTGAAGCGCGACACGATAGCAATCAGCCCCAGCATTTT
.,14,TRBV29-1,TRBJ2-3,TRBD1,CSGEWGQSTDTQYF,TGCAGCGGTGAATGGGGACAGAGCACAGATACGCAGTATTTT
.,13,TRBV15,TRBJ2-7,.,CATSRGPTYEQYF,TGTGCCACCAGCAGAGGTCCAACCTACGAGCAGTACTTC
.,16,TRBV15,TRBJ2-3,TRBD2,CATSSVSGRMADTQYF,TGTGCCACCAGCAGCGTTAGCGGGAGAATGGCAGATACGCAGTATTTT
.,14,TRBV15,TRBJ1-1,.,CATSTSTGNTEAFF,TGTGCCACCAGCACCTCGACAGGGAACACTGAAGCTTTCTTT
.,14,TRBV4-1,TRBJ2-1,.,CASSSDSSYNEQFF,TGCGCCAGCAGCTCCGACAGCTCCTACAATGAGCAGTTCTTC
.,17,TRBV25-1,TRBJ1-5,.,CASSVGGDAARNQPQHF,TGTGCCAGCAGTGTTGGAGGGGACGCCGCACGCAATCAGCCCCAGCATTTT
.,15,TRBV4-2,TRBJ1-2,.,CASSQTLAEGYGYTF,TGTGCCAGCAGCCAAACTCTGGCCGAGGGCTATGGCTACACCTTC
.,13,TRBV4-2,TRBJ2-5,.,CASSQEGAETQYF,TGTGCCAGCAGCCAAGAGGGGGCTGAGACCCAGTACTTC
.,18,TRBV2,TRBJ2-1,TRBD2,CASSEWALAGGLYNEQFF,TGTGCCAGCAGTGAATGGGCCCTAGCGGGGGGGTTATACAATGAGCAGTTCTTC
.,14,TRBV14,TRBJ2-5,TRBD1,CASSLGTGPETQYF,TGTGCCAGCAGCCTCGGGACAGGGCCGGAGACCCAGTACTTC
.,14,TRBV5-4,TRBJ2-3,TRBD2,CADDQREPSDTQYF,TGTGCCGACGATCAGCGGGAGCCCTCCGATACGCAGTATTTT
.,15,TRBV5-1,TRBJ2-6,.,CASGPTSSGANVLTF,TGCGCCAGCGGCCCCACTAGTTCTGGGGCCAACGTCCTGACTTTC
.,16,TRBV4-1,TRBJ1-5,.,CASSHPRDNGNQPQHF,TGCGCCAGCAGCCACCCCCGGGACAATGGGAATCAGCCCCAGCATTTT
few,13,TRBV6-4,TRBJ1-1,.,CASSVRGGTEAFF,TGTGCCAGCAGTGTGCGGGGAGGGACTGAAGCTTTCTTT
.,15,TRBV27,TRBJ2-3,TRBD2,CASSSGTSGGRPTYF,TGTGCCAGCAGTTCAGGGACTAGCGGGGGCCGCCCTACGTATTTT
.,20,TRBV27,TRBJ2-2,TRBD2,CASSPLVPGLAGGNTGELFF,TGTGCCAGCAGTCCACTCGTCCCGGGACTAGCGGGAGGGAACACCGGGGAGCTGTTTTTT
.,16,TRBV5-1,TRBJ2-1,TRBD2,CASSSGTSGRHNEQFF,TGCGCCAGCAGCTCGGGGACTAGCGGGAGACACAATGAGCAGTTCTTC
.,16,TRBV7-8,TRBJ2-1,TRBD1,CASSFIGQGAGDEQFF,TGTGCCAGCAGCTTTATCGGACAGGGGGCTGGCGATGAGCAGTTCTTC
.,16,TRBV11-1,TRBJ1-1,.,CASSLNRVLMNTEAFF,TGTGCCAGCAGCCTTAACAGGGTTCTAATGAACACTGAAGCTTTCTTT
.,14,TRBV29-1,TRBJ2-3,.,CSVVSGTSTDTQYF,TGCAGCGTTGTTAGCGGAACTAGCACAGATACGCAGTATTTT
.,14,TRBV21-1,TRBJ1-5,.,CASSNRDSDQPQHF,TGTGCCAGCAGCAACCGGGACAGCGATCAGCCCCAGCATTTT
.,15,TRBV12-1,TRBJ1-5,.,CASSNRVDSNQPQHF,TGTGCCAGCAGCAATAGAGTAGATAGCAATCAGCCCCAGCATTTT
.,16,TRBV5-6,TRBJ2-3,TRBD2,CASSLRTSGRGLAQYF,TGTGCCAGCAGCCTGAGGACTAGCGGGAGAGGGCTCGCGCAGTATTTT
.,14,TRBV19,TRBJ2-3,TRBD1,CASTRQGDSNTQYF,TGTGCCAGTACAAGACAGGGGGATTCAAATACGCAGTATTTT
.,16,TRBV6-5,TRBJ2-7,TRBD2,CASSYSRFSGSYEQYF,TGTGCCAGCAGTTACTCGAGGTTTAGCGGGAGCTACGAGCAGTACTTC
few,18,TRBV13,TRBJ2-7,TRBD2,CASSLGLGLAGFSYEQYF,TGTGCCAGCAGCTTAGGCCTCGGACTAGCGGGGTTCTCCTACGAGCAGTACTTC
.,17,TRBV7-3,TRBJ2-7,.,CASSLIGQGFGDYEQYF,TGTGCCAGCAGCTTAATAGGGCAGGGGTTTGGTGACTACGAGCAGTACTTC
.,15,TRBV21-1,TRBJ2-2,.,CASSKEEVRTGELFF,TGTGCCAGCAGCAAAGAAGAGGTAAGGACCGGGGAGCTGTTTTTT
few,15,TRBV27,TRBJ1-4,.,CASSLLGATNEKLFF,TGTGCCAGCAGTTTATTGGGGGCTACTAATGAAAAACTGTTTTTT
.,15,TRBV6-5,TRBJ1-2,.,CASSPGEFYHYGYTF,TGTGCCAGCAGTCCTGGAGAGTTTTATCACTATGGCTACACCTTC
.,13,TRBV2,TRBJ1-5,TRBD1,CASREDRDQPQHF,TGTGCCAGCAGGGAAGACAGGGACCAGCCCCAGCATTTT